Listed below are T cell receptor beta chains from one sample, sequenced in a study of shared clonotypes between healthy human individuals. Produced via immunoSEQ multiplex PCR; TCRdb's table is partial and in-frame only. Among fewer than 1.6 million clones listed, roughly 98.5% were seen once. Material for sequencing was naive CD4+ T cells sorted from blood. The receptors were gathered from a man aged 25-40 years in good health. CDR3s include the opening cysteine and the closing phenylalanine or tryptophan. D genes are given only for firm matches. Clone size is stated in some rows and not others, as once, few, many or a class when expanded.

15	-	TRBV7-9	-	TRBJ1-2	CASSSRRGMVDGYTF	TGTGCCAGCAGCTCCCGTCGGGGAATGGTCGATGGCTACACCTTC
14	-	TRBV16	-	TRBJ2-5	CASSQWGSQETQYF	TGTGCCAGCAGCCAATGGGGTTCGCAAGAGACCCAGTACTTC
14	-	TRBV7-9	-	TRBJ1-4	CASSLDTIGEKLFF	TGTGCCAGCAGCTTAGATACGATTGGTGAAAAACTGTTTTTT
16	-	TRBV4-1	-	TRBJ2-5	CASSQDYRGGRETQYF	TGCGCCAGCAGCCAAGATTACAGGGGGGGACGGGAGACCCAGTACTTC
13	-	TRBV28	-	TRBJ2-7	CASSQGLWYEQYF	TGTGCCAGCAGTCAGGGGCTGTGGTACGAGCAGTACTTC
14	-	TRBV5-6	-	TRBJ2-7	CASSSRLGSYEQYF	TGTGCCAGCAGCTCACGACTAGGCTCCTACGAGCAGTACTTC
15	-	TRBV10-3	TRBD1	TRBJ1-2	CATHKGQGAGYGYTF	TGTGCCACCCATAAGGGACAGGGGGCGGGCTATGGCTACACCTTC
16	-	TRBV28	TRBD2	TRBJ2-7	CASSTAGTSGTHEQYF	TGTGCCAGCTCTACAGCCGGGACTAGCGGGACCCACGAGCAGTACTTC
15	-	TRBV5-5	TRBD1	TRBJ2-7	CASSRDRPRSNEQYF	TGTGCCAGCAGCCGGGACAGGCCTCGTTCGAACGAGCAGTACTTC
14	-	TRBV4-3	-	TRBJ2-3	CASSQEFGTDTQYF	TGCGCCAGCAGCCAAGAGTTCGGCACAGATACGCAGTATTTT
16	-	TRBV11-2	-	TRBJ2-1	CASSRLEATFFNEQFF	TGTGCCAGCAGTCGCTTAGAAGCGACCTTTTTCAATGAGCAGTTCTTC
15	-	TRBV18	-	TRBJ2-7	CASSPPGQLAYEQYF	TGTGCCAGCTCACCTCCGGGCCAGCTCGCCTACGAGCAGTACTTC
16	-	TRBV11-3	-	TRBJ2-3	CASSLGGDGSTDTQYF	TGTGCCAGCAGCTTAGGGGGCGACGGTAGCACAGATACGCAGTATTTT
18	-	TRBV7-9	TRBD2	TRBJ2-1	CASSRNLAGVPALLEQFF	TGTGCCAGCAGCCGAAATCTAGCGGGAGTGCCGGCTCTACTGGAGCAGTTCTTC
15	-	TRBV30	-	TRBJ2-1	CACDLRDLSGNEQFF	TGTGCCTGTGACCTTCGGGACCTCTCGGGCAATGAGCAGTTCTTC
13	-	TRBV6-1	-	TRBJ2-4	CASSVPSINIQYF	TGTGCCAGCAGTGTCCCCTCCATCAACATTCAGTACTTC
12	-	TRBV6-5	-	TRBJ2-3	CASSSGADTQYF	TGTGCCAGCAGTTCGGGAGCAGATACGCAGTATTTT
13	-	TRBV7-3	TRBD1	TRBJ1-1	CASSVDRETEAFF	TGTGCCAGCAGCGTTGACAGGGAGACTGAAGCTTTCTTT
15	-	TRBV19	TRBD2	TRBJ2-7	CASSTDWREKDEQYF	TGTGCCAGTAGCACGGACTGGCGGGAGAAGGACGAGCAGTACTTC
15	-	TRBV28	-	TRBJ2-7	CASSFTSGISYEQYF	TGTGCCAGCAGCTTTACTTCAGGGATCTCATACGAGCAGTACTTC
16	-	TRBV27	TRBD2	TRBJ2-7	CASSLFGQGLSYEQYF	TGTGCCAGCAGTTTATTCGGGCAGGGACTATCCTACGAGCAGTACTTC
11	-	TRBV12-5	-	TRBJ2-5	CASGLGTEQYF	TGTGCTAGTGGTTTGGGGACAGAGCAGTACTTC
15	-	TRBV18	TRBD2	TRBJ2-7	CASSPQSGRLDEQYF	TGTGCCAGCTCACCACAGAGCGGGAGGCTTGACGAGCAGTACTTC
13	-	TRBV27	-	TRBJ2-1	CASSFRAYNEQFF	TGTGCCAGCAGTTTTAGAGCCTACAATGAGCAGTTCTTC
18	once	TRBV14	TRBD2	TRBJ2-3	CASSQRGTSGRLTDTQYF	TGTGCCAGCAGCCAACGCGGGACTAGCGGGAGGTTGACAGATACGCAGTATTTT
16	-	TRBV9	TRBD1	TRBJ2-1	CASSGRQGNSYNEQFF	TGTGCCAGCAGCGGGAGACAGGGTAACTCCTACAATGAGCAGTTCTTC
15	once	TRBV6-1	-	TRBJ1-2	CASKLPDKTTYGYTF	TGTGCCAGCAAACTCCCGGACAAGACTACCTATGGCTACACCTTC
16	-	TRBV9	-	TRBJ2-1	CASSVGPGGGHNEQFF	TGTGCCAGCAGCGTAGGTCCGGGAGGGGGCCACAATGAGCAGTTCTTC
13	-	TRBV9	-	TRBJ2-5	CASSVGTQETQYF	TGTGCCAGCAGCGTAGGAACCCAAGAGACCCAGTACTTC
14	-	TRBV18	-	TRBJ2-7	CASSTGLVTYEQYF	TGTGCCAGCTCGACGGGACTTGTAACCTACGAGCAGTACTTC
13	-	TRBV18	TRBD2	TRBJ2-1	CASSGTSGSKGLF	TGTGCCAGCTCAGGGACTAGCGGGAGTAAAGGGCTCTTC
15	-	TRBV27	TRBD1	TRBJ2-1	CASSVQGALGNEQFF	TGTGCCAGCAGTGTACAGGGGGCGTTAGGTAATGAGCAGTTCTTC
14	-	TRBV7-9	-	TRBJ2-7	CASSLAGSMYEQYF	TGTGCCAGCAGCTTAGCGGGTAGCATGTACGAGCAGTACTTC
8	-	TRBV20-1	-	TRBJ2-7	CRLYEQYF	TGCCGTCTCTACGAGCAGTACTTC
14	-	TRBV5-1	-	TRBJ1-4	CASSLNRGNEKLFF	TGCGCCAGCAGCTTAAACCGGGGAAATGAAAAACTGTTTTTT
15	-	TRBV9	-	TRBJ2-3	CASSSQVSSTDTQYF	TGTGCCAGCAGCTCGCAGGTGTCTAGCACAGATACGCAGTATTTT
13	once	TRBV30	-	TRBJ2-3	CAWSRAGESTQYF	TGTGCCTGGAGTAGGGCAGGGGAAAGCACGCAGTATTTT
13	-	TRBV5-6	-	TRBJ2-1	CASSFGRYNEQFF	TGTGCCAGCAGCTTTGGCCGTTACAATGAGCAGTTCTTC
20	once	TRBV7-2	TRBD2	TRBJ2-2	CASSLAGSTSGRGYTGELFF	TGTGCCAGCAGCTTAGCGGGATCGACTAGCGGGAGGGGATACACCGGGGAGCTGTTTTTT
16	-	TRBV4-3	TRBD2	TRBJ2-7	CASSLRLAGEAYEQYF	TGCGCCAGCAGCCTTCGACTAGCGGGAGAGGCTTACGAGCAGTACTTC
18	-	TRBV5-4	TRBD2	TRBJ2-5	CASSLLGLAGPTQETQYF	TGTGCCAGCAGCTTGTTGGGACTAGCGGGTCCTACTCAAGAGACCCAGTACTTC
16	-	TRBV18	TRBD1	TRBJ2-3	CASSPPGTVSTDTQYF	TGTGCCAGCTCACCACCGGGGACAGTCAGCACAGATACGCAGTATTTT
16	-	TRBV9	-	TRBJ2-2	CASSVVPGTGTGELFF	TGTGCCAGCAGCGTAGTACCGGGAACGGGCACCGGGGAGCTGTTTTTT
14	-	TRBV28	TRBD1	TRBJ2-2	CASRTGVRTGELFF	TGTGCCAGCAGGACAGGGGTCCGGACCGGGGAGCTGTTTTTT
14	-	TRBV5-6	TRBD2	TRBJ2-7	CASSQSGRPYEQYF	TGTGCCAGCAGCCAGAGCGGGAGACCCTACGAGCAGTACTTC
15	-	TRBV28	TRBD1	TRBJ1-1	CASSLLGQGKAEAFF	TGTGCCAGCAGTTTATTGGGACAGGGTAAGGCTGAAGCTTTCTTT
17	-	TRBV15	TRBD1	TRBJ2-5	CATGWGQGDLYQETQYF	TGTGCCACCGGATGGGGACAGGGAGATCTGTACCAAGAGACCCAGTACTTC
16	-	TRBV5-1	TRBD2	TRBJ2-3	CASSLAGLAGFDTQYF	TGCGCCAGCAGCTTGGCGGGCCTAGCGGGGTTTGATACGCAGTATTTT
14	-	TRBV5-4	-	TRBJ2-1	CASSLSGSHNEQFF	TGTGCCAGCAGCTTGTCGGGCAGCCACAATGAGCAGTTCTTC
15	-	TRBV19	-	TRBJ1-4	CASSFTAGIFGKLFF	TGTGCCAGTAGTTTTACCGCAGGGATATTCGGAAAACTGTTTTTT
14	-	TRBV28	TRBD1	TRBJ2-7	CASSLGQAPYEQYF	TGTGCCAGCAGTTTAGGACAGGCTCCCTACGAGCAGTACTTC
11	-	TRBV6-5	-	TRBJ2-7	CASSDNHEQYF	TGTGCCAGCAGTGATAACCACGAGCAGTACTTC
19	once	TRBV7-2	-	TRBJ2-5	CASSLVRDRALAAQETQYF	TGTGCCAGCAGCTTAGTCCGGGACAGGGCACTAGCGGCCCAAGAGACCCAGTACTTC